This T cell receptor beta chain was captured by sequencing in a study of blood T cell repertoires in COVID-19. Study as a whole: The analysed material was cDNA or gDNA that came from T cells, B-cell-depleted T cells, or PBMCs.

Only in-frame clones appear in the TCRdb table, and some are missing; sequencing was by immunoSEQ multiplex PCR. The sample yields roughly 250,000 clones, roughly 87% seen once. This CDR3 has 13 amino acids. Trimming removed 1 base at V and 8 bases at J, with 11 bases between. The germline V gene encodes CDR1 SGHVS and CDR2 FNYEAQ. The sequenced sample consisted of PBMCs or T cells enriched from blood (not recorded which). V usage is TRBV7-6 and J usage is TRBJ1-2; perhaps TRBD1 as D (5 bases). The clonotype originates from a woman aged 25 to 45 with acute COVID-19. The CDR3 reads CASSLVRGRGYTF. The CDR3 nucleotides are TGTGCCAGCAGCTTAGTAAGGGGAAGGGGCTACACCTTC. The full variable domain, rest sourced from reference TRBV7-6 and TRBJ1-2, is GAGVSQSPRYKVTKRGQDVALRCDPISGHVSLYWYRQALGQGPEFLTYFNYEAQQDKSGLPNDRFSAERPEGSISTLTIQRTEQRDSAMYRCASSLVRGRGYTFGSGTRLTVV.